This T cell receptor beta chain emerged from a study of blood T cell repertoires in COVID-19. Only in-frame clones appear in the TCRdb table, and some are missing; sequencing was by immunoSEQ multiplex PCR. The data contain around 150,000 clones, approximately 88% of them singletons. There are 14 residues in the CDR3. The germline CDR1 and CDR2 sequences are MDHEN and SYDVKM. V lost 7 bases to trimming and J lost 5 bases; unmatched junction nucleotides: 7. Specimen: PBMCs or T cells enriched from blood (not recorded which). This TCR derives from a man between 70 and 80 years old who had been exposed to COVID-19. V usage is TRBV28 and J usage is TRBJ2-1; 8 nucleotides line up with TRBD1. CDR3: CASTRDRTNNEQFF. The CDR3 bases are TGTGCCAGCACCCGGGACAGGACCAACAATGAGCAGTTCTTC.